The rows below give T cell receptor beta chains drawn from one sample of a study of blood T cell repertoires in COVID-19. Assay used: immunoSEQ multiplex PCR; TCRdb lists only in-frame clones, some missing. The sample has 200,000 to 250,000 clones, 85% to 90% seen once; the top ten hold around 10%. Sequenced input: peripheral blood. Receptors originate from a man in his fifties or sixties with COVID-19, enrolled during active disease. CDR3s leave out the opening cysteine and the closing phenylalanine or tryptophan.

J: TRBJ2-1; V: TRBV15; CDR3: ATSTVGVVHNEQF
J: TRBJ2-7; V: TRBV15; CDR3: ATSRGQGFDEQY
J: TRBJ1-1; V: TRBV7-9; CDR3: ASSSPPGSSLNTEAF
J: TRBJ2-2; V: TRBV7-3; CDR3: ASSSPVTGELF
J: TRBJ1-1; V: TRBV6-5; CDR3: ASSYSGRNTEAF
J: TRBJ2-5; V: TRBV7-9; CDR3: ASSPGVSGGAETQY
J: TRBJ1-5; V: TRBV5-6; CDR3: ASSRGEFNQPQH
J: TRBJ1-4; V: TRBV5-1; CDR3: ATQGADEKLF
J: TRBJ2-5; V: TRBV3-1/TRBV3-2; CDR3: ASSQSDRAETQY
J: TRBJ2-7; V: TRBV6-5; CDR3: ASKGALQETGRQY
J: TRBJ1-6; V: TRBV6-5; CDR3: ASSYWRGSYNSPLH
J: TRBJ2-3; V: TRBV9; CDR3: ASSPRPGDTQY
J: TRBJ1-3; V: TRBV11-1; CDR3: ASSSGQGASGNTIY
J: TRBJ1-4; V: TRBV11-2; CDR3: ASSLSPEGKLF
J: TRBJ2-7; V: TRBV3-1/TRBV3-2; CDR3: ASSQAGGEYEQY
J: TRBJ1-5; V: TRBV12-5; CDR3: ASGFDTKQGTAYSNQPQH
J: TRBJ2-7; V: TRBV19; CDR3: ASSTGHNYEQY
J: TRBJ2-6; V: TRBV27; CDR3: ASSSGGSGANVLT
J: TRBJ1-1; V: TRBV2; CDR3: ASSESDSSDTEAF
J: TRBJ2-7; V: TRBV6-1; CDR3: ASSERTAGSYEQY
J: TRBJ1-1; V: TRBV30; CDR3: AWSESIRNTEAF
J: TRBJ2-1; V: TRBV5-1; CDR3: ASSATWGRIDNEQF
J: TRBJ2-3; V: TRBV2; CDR3: ASSGSGGGTDTQY
J: TRBJ2-5; V: TRBV27; CDR3: ASSRYDRVQETQY
J: TRBJ2-1; V: TRBV25-1; CDR3: ASSPPWENEQF
J: TRBJ2-5; V: TRBV28; CDR3: ASRRHPRGQGRETQY
J: TRBJ1-1; V: TRBV5-6; CDR3: ASSPRQDLRSLEAF
J: TRBJ1-1; V: TRBV30; CDR3: AWSGQPNTEAF
J: TRBJ1-1; V: TRBV5-8; CDR3: ASSFDRNTEAF
J: TRBJ1-2; V: TRBV28; CDR3: ASTPQGLGYGYT
J: TRBJ2-1; V: TRBV5-1; CDR3: ASSRDSSDYNEQF
J: TRBJ2-7; V: TRBV9; CDR3: ASSVFMADEQY
J: TRBJ1-1; V: TRBV19; CDR3: ASSMGTYNTEAF
J: TRBJ2-7; V: TRBV12-3/TRBV12-4; CDR3: ASSSDRSHEQY
J: TRBJ2-1; V: TRBV18; CDR3: ASSPPPSSYNEQF
J: TRBJ2-5; V: TRBV15; CDR3: ATSRDQTGKVLETQY
J: TRBJ2-7; V: TRBV15; CDR3: ATSSDRGTYEQY
J: TRBJ2-7; V: TRBV24-1; CDR3: ATSDRTSSSYEQY
J: TRBJ2-5; V: TRBV9; CDR3: ASSVATTGGQETQY
J: TRBJ2-2; V: TRBV9; CDR3: ASSPGGGNGLGELF
J: TRBJ2-5; V: TRBV2; CDR3: ASSAQETQY
J: TRBJ1-1; V: TRBV28; CDR3: ASHCRGARLVSEAF
J: TRBJ2-7; V: TRBV5-6; CDR3: ASSSGQGIQY
J: TRBJ1-5; V: TRBV5-8; CDR3: ASSLVRGQGSQPQH
J: TRBJ2-2; V: TRBV27; CDR3: ASSLLAGVTGELF
J: TRBJ2-1; V: TRBV7-3; CDR3: ASSNTGQGNEQF
J: TRBJ2-1; V: TRBV2; CDR3: ASSDRTAYNEQF
J: TRBJ1-6; V: TRBV10-3; CDR3: ATNQGAGESPLH
J: TRBJ2-6; V: TRBV6-2/TRBV6-3; CDR3: ASSRGGVSGANVLT
J: TRBJ2-3; V: TRBV9; CDR3: ASSVVGTETDTQY
J: TRBJ2-7; V: TRBV6-5; CDR3: ASSYSPRGPYEQY
J: TRBJ1-1; V: TRBV7-3; CDR3: ASSRDRGTEAF
J: TRBJ2-3; V: TRBV6-2/TRBV6-3; CDR3: ASSYGWADTDTQY
J: TRBJ2-2; V: TRBV7-2; CDR3: ASSALGGNTGELF
J: TRBJ1-4; V: TRBV5-1; CDR3: ASSKPEQGEKLF
J: TRBJ2-7; V: TRBV6-5; CDR3: ASSPLAGRFYEQY
J: TRBJ2-7; V: TRBV5-8; CDR3: ASSQGGGTGPFYEQY
J: TRBJ1-5; V: TRBV30; CDR3: AWSAQEDQPQH
J: TRBJ2-5; V: TRBV30; CDR3: AWSVSLQETQY
J: TRBJ2-2; V: TRBV10-3; CDR3: AIRVTGLSTGELF